These 30 T cell receptor beta chains originate from one sample sequenced in a study of T cell repertoires in cytomegalovirus infection. MiXCR, run by TCRdb on the reads, gives a single entry per CDR3 protein. The top ten clones hold around 25% of a sample with 500,000 or so distinct CDR3 sequences, 15% to 20% of them seen once. Sample: CD8+ T cells from PBMCs. Every receptor here comes from a human donor in good health (CMV status not recorded). Some clones in this sample may be carry-over from other donors' samples.

This clonotype was seen ten or more times. J is TRBJ2-7 and V is TRBV12-3 or TRBV12-4; 10 nucleotides line up with TRBD1. The junction had 7 bases not matched to a gene; V was cut back by 4 bases and J by 4 bases. This CDR3 comprises 15 residues. The CDR3 loop is CASSSDRGLGYEQYF. The CDR3 DNA is TGTGCCAGCAGTTCCGACAGGGGGCTGGGGTACGAGCAGTACTTC.

The chain links TRBV15 to TRBJ2-7; possibly TRBD1 for D (6 bases). Germline V lookup: CDR1 LNHNV, CDR2 YYDKDF (reference sequence). The V end was cut by 1 base, the J end by 3 bases, with 13 bases between. The CDR3 runs to 15 residues. This CDR3 reads CATSRVLGGGYEQYF. The CDR3 coding sequence is TGTGCCACCAGCAGAGTTTTAGGGGGTGGCTACGAGCAGTACTTC. Full variable domain (remainder filled in from reference TRBV15 and TRBJ2-7): DAMVIQNPRYQVTQFGKPVTLSCSQTLNHNVMYWYQQKSSQAPKLLFHYYDKDFNNEADTPDNFQSRRPNTSFCFLDIRSPGLGDTAMYLCATSRVLGGGYEQYFGPGTRLTVT.

This clonotype has a count of ten or more. The chain is built from TRBV7-9 and TRBJ1-5; D ambiguous. Trimming removed 2 bases at V and 5 bases at J, with 7 bases between. The length of the CDR3 is 13 residues. CDR1 is SEHNR and CDR2 is FQNEAQ in the germline V gene (reference sequence). CDR3 bases: TGTGCCAGCAGCTTAAGCAGATATCAGCCCCAGCATTTT. Protein product: CASSLSRYQPQHF. The whole variable domain, filled in from reference TRBV7-9 and TRBJ1-5, reads DTGVSQNPRHKITKRGQNVTFRCDPISEHNRLYWYRQTLGQGPEFLTYFQNEAQLEKSRLLSDRFSAERPKGSFSTLEIQRTEQGDSAMYLCASSLSRYQPQHFGDGTRLSIL.

CDR3 sequence (DNA): TGCAGTGCTAGAGACCACCCCTCCTACGAGCAGTACTTC. This encodes CSARDHPSYEQYF. The chain has TRBV20-1 and TRBJ2-7; D not certain. Germline CDR1 is DFQATT and CDR2 is SNEGSKA (reference sequence). CDR3 length equals 13 residues. V dropped 0 bases and J dropped 0 bases, with 6 bases sitting between them.

This clonotype was found a few times. The V gene is TRBV24-1, the J gene TRBJ1-1; D is possibly TRBD1 (5 bases). Germline loops: CDR1 KGHDR, CDR2 SFDVKD. The CDR3 is 13 residues long. V was trimmed by 4 bases and J by 5 bases, leaving 10 bases between them. The CDR3 sequence is CATSDLDNTEAFF. DNA of the CDR3: TGTGCCACCAGTGACCTGGACAATACTGAAGCTTTCTTT.

This clonotype has a count of ten or more. The V and J genes are TRBV28 and TRBJ2-4; D call uncertain. The ends were cut back, 5 bases at V and 0 bases at J, with 23 bases in the middle. CDR3 length: 19 residues. Germline V lookup: CDR1 MDHEN, CDR2 SYDVKM. The DNA for the CDR3 is TGTGCCAGCAGTCCCCTAGTCCCCGCTCCGCTACTAGCCAAAAACATTCAGTACTTC. Its protein is CASSPLVPAPLLAKNIQYF.

This clonotype was seen ten or more times. The chain is built from TRBV4-1 and TRBJ2-7, with D unclear. Trimming removed 4 bases from V and 3 bases from J, with 10 bases in between. Germline CDR1 MGHRA, CDR2 YSYEKL. The CDR3 consists of 13 residues. CDR3 loop: CASSLRLNYEQYF. The CDR3 DNA follows: TGCGCCAGCAGCCTCCGCCTCAACTACGAGCAGTACTTC.

The V call is TRBV30, the J call TRBJ1-5; no clear D gene. Looked up from germline, CDR1 is GTSNPN and CDR2 is SVGIG (reference sequence). V was pared by 2 bases and J by 5 bases, with 10 bases between. The CDR3 length is 13 residues. Here the CDR3 reads CAWSTVSYQPQHF. CDR3 DNA: TGTGCCTGGAGTACCGTCTCTTATCAGCCCCAGCATTTT.

This clonotype was seen many times. The DNA for the CDR3 is TGCAGCGACCGGACGGGCATGAACACTGAAGCTTTCTTT. This codes for CSDRTGMNTEAFF. The gene calls are TRBV29-1 and TRBJ1-1; D is undetermined. Between the trimmed V and J ends, which lost 7 bases and 0 bases, there was a span of 12 bases. The CDR3 has 13 amino acids. Germline values: CDR1 SQVTM, CDR2 ANQGSEA.

The chain joins TRBV9 to TRBJ2-2; D is undetermined. Per germline, CDR1 SGDLS and CDR2 YYNGEE. Trimming shortened V by 4 bases and J by 3 bases, and 10 bases separated the two germline ends. This CDR3 comprises 14 residues. The CDR3 here is CASSPWRDTGELFF. The CDR3 nucleotides are TGTGCCAGCAGCCCGTGGCGAGACACCGGGGAGCTGTTTTTT. Full variable domain (outside the CDR3, taken from reference TRBV9 and TRBJ2-2): DSGVTQTPKHLITATGQRVTLRCSPRSGDLSVYWYQQSLDQGLQFLIQYYNGEERAKGNILERFSAQQFPDLHSELNLSSLELGDSALYFCASSPWRDTGELFFGEGSRLTVL.

The V call is TRBV19, the J call TRBJ2-5, with 9 bases identical to TRBD1. This CDR3 spans 16 amino acids. Germline V CDR1 and CDR2: LNHDA, SQIVND (reference sequence). Trimming at V came to 4 bases and at J to 5 bases, leaving 11 bases not matched to a gene. CDR3 nucleotides: TGTGCCAGTAGTAATACGGACAGGGGTCCCAGGGAGACCCAGTACTTC. It codes for CASSNTDRGPRETQYF.

This clonotype has a count of ten or more. The rearrangement joins TRBV7-8 to TRBJ2-7; 8 bases map to TRBD2. CDR3 length: 15 residues. The V and J ends lost 3 bases and 1 base, in that order; junction bases with no gene match: 5. The germline gives CDR1 SGHVS, CDR2 FQNEAQ. This chain's CDR3 is CASSFRPSGSYEQYF. In nucleotides, the CDR3 is TGTGCCAGCAGCTTTAGGCCTAGCGGGTCCTACGAGCAGTACTTC.

This clonotype was seen at least ten times. This chain links TRBV19 with TRBJ2-3, with TRBD2 matching over 13 bases. The junction had 7 bases not matched to a gene; V was cut back by 5 bases and J by 2 bases. The CDR3 contains 17 residues. The germline V gene has CDR1 LNHDA and CDR2 SQIVND (reference sequence). CDR3 sequence reads: CASSGGTSGDTTDTQYF. The CDR3 DNA reads TGTGCCAGTAGTGGAGGGACTAGCGGGGACACCACAGATACGCAGTATTTT.

This clonotype was detected many times. The chain couples TRBV5-6 to TRBJ2-1, with 7 bases fitting TRBD2. Per germline, CDR1 SGHDT and CDR2 YYEEEE. Trimming took 2 bases from V and 8 from J; bases not matched to a gene: 4. The CDR3 runs 13 residues. CDR3 sequence: CASSLGAGDEQFF. The CDR3 region has the DNA TGTGCCAGCAGCTTAGGCGCGGGGGATGAGCAGTTCTTC.

Ten or more counts support this clonotype. The CDR3: CASSMRQGPNEKLFF. Written as DNA, the CDR3 is TGTGCCAGCAGTATGAGACAGGGCCCTAATGAAAAACTGTTTTTT. The chain combines TRBV12-3 or TRBV12-4 with TRBJ1-4; 7 positions match TRBD1. The CDR3 contains 15 residues. J gave up 3 bases and V 5 bases, and 6 bases lay outside the gene matches.

V is TRBV27 and J is TRBJ2-1; 8 bases match TRBD2. This CDR3 is 12 amino acids long. The V segment lost 6 bases and the J segment 7 bases; nucleotides outside the gene matches: 2. Germline CDR1 MNHEY, CDR2 SMNVEV (reference sequence). The CDR3 reads CASRIAGNEQFF. The CDR3, as DNA: TGTGCCAGCAGAATAGCGGGAAATGAGCAGTTCTTC.

This clonotype was seen only a few times. J is TRBJ2-5 and V is TRBV12-3 or TRBV12-4; D not resolved. The CDR3 runs to 15 residues. V was pared by 3 bases and J by 2 bases, with 13 bases between. CDR3 DNA sequence: TGTGCCAGCAGTTTTCGGAATCCTGGTCAAGAGACCCAGTACTTC. As protein: CASSFRNPGQETQYF.

V gene TRBV24-1 combines with J gene TRBJ2-2; the match to TRBD1 covers 9 bases. The germline CDR1 and CDR2 sequences are KGHDR and SFDVKD. V was pared by 1 base and J by 4 bases, with 6 bases of the junction left unmatched. The CDR3 consists of 17 residues. The CDR3 DNA sequence: TGTGCCACCAGTGATTTAGGAGGGACAGGGTTCACCGGGGAGCTGTTTTTT. It is translated as CATSDLGGTGFTGELFF.

The rearrangement joins TRBV18 to TRBJ1-1; D gene ambiguous. There are 14 residues in the CDR3. V lost 2 bases, J lost 4 bases, and 11 bases lay in between. Germline values: CDR1 KGHSH, CDR2 LQKENI. The CDR3 sequence is CASSPDLRPTEAFF. CDR3 DNA sequence: TGTGCCAGCTCACCAGACCTTCGTCCCACTGAAGCTTTCTTT.

Only a few counts were recorded for this clonotype. The chain has TRBV7-9 and TRBJ2-5; D is perhaps TRBD2 (6 bases). Between the trimmed V and J ends, which lost 5 bases and 2 bases, there was a span of 15 bases. The CDR3 totals 15 residues. Germline V gives CDR1 SEHNR, CDR2 FQNEAQ (reference sequence). DNA of the CDR3: TGTGCCAGCAGCCCAGGGCGGGGAAAGCAAGAGACCCAGTACTTC. Amino acids: CASSPGRGKQETQYF. The variable domain in full, completed from reference TRBV7-9 and TRBJ2-5, reads DTGVSQNPRHKITKRGQNVTFRCDPISEHNRLYWYRQTLGQGPEFLTYFQNEAQLEKSRLLSDRFSAERPKGSFSTLEIQRTEQGDSAMYLCASSPGRGKQETQYFGPGTRLLVL.

The rearrangement links TRBV5-6 to TRBJ1-2; 10 bases match TRBD1. V lost 3 bases, J lost 8 bases, and 13 bases stayed unmatched. Looked up from germline, CDR1 is SGHDT and CDR2 is YYEEEE. The CDR3 has 16 amino acids. The CDR3 spells CASSSDRTGGVYGYTF. The CDR3 coding sequence is TGTGCCAGCAGCTCGGACAGGACAGGGGGGGTATACGGCTACACCTTC.

This clonotype was seen at least ten times. The rearrangement joins TRBV29-1 to TRBJ2-2; no firm D call. Germline loops: CDR1 SQVTM, CDR2 ANQGSEA. The CDR3 contains 13 residues. V gave up 3 bases and J gave up 0 bases, with 5 bases separating them. The CDR3 DNA sequence: TGCAGCGTTGACACAGCGAACACCGGGGAGCTGTTTTTT. Translated, it gives CSVDTANTGELFF.

Ten or more counts support this clonotype. This rearrangement joins TRBV7-9 to TRBJ1-5, with 9 positions matching TRBD1. Germline values: CDR1 SEHNR, CDR2 FQNEAQ (reference sequence). V lost 1 base and J lost 6; bases outside the gene matches: 7. The CDR3 consists of 16 residues. CDR3 nucleotide sequence: TGTGCCAGCAGCTTAGAGGGACAGGGTATGGTTCAGCCCCAGCATTTT. It is translated as CASSLEGQGMVQPQHF.

Concerning this clonotype itself: A much larger clone differs from this one at a single base, so this may be a read error. The J gene is TRBJ1-5, the V gene TRBV7-9; D gene unclear. The CDR3 is 13 residues long. V lost 3 bases and J 7 bases, leaving 10 bases between the germline ends. Germline lookup yields CDR1 SEHNR and CDR2 FQNEAQ (reference sequence). CDR3 region: CASSFGNKQPQHF. CDR3 nucleotide sequence: TGTGCCAGCAGCTTCGGCAACAAACAGCCCCAGCATTTT. The whole variable domain, filled in from reference TRBV7-9 and TRBJ1-5, reads DTGVSQNPRHKITKRGQNVTFRCDPISEHNRLYWYRQTLGQGPEFLTYFQNEAQLEKSRLLSDRFSAERPKGSFSTLEIQRTEQGDSAMYLCASSFGNKQPQHFGDGTRLSIL.

The chain carries TRBV6-2 or TRBV6-3 and TRBJ1-4; 8 nucleotides align to TRBD1. The CDR3 spans 16 residues. V lost 8 bases, J lost 4 bases, and 12 bases stayed unmatched. The germline V gene has CDR1 MNHEY and CDR2 SVGEGT. CDR3 nucleotides: TGTGCCAGCCTGGGACAGGCATGGCGCGTTAATGAAAAACTGTTTTTT. As protein: CASLGQAWRVNEKLFF.

To note about this clonotype: The junction departs from the called germline gene at one end, perhaps through a read error. This chain joins TRBV7-2 and TRBJ1-1; 7 bases are a match to TRBD1. CDR3 length: 15 amino acids. CDR1 SGHTA and CDR2 FQGNSA come from the germline V gene. CDR3 region: CARSFGQVLNTEAFF. The CDR3 coding sequence is TGTGCCAGAAGCTTCGGACAGGTGTTGAACACTGAAGCTTTCTTT.

This clonotype appeared a few times. V and J are TRBV9 and TRBJ2-3, with D unclear. V gave up 2 bases and J gave up 2 bases, with 12 bases separating them. The germline V gene encodes CDR1 SGDLS and CDR2 YYNGEE. The CDR3 length is 15 residues. Here the CDR3 DNA reads TGTGCCAGCAGCGTCGACGCCGACTCCACAGATACGCAGTATTTT. Translating gives CASSVDADSTDTQYF.

The chain recombines TRBV7-6 with TRBJ2-1; TRBD2 agrees at 8 bases. With 5 bases clipped from V and 8 bases from J, the junction kept 11 bases outside the gene matches. Germline V gene data show CDR1 as SGHVS and CDR2 as FNYEAQ. The CDR3 totals 15 residues. In DNA, the CDR3 is TGTGCCAGCAGCCTCGGACTAGCCTGGGTGGATGAGCAGTTCTTC. It codes for CASSLGLAWVDEQFF.

Ten or more counts support this clonotype. The rearrangement links TRBV27 to TRBJ1-6; 9 bases line up with TRBD1. This CDR3 is built from 15 residues. Germline V CDR1 and CDR2: MNHEY, SMNVEV (reference sequence). V lost 4 bases, J lost 9 bases, and 7 bases stayed unmatched. The CDR3 loop is CASSSPGTGTSPLHF. In nucleotides, the CDR3 is TGTGCCAGCAGTTCACCCGGGACAGGGACTTCACCCCTCCACTTT.

This clonotype has a handful of counts. V usage is TRBV19 and J usage is TRBJ1-5; no reliable D call. Germline V gene data show CDR1 as LNHDA and CDR2 as SQIVND (reference sequence). This CDR3 contains 11 residues. V was shortened by 6 bases and J by 11 bases, with 11 bases between the two germline ends. CDR3 amino acids: CASRGPKAQHF. The CDR3 bases are TGTGCCAGTAGAGGGCCAAAAGCCCAGCATTTT. Looking up the rest from reference TRBV19 and TRBJ1-5 gives the full variable domain: DGGITQSPKYLFRKEGQNVTLSCEQNLNHDAMYWYRQDPGQGLRLIYYSQIVNDFQKGDIAEGYSVSREKKESFPLTVTSAQKNPTAFYLCASRGPKAQHFGDGTRLSIL.